The 15 T cell receptor beta chains listed next were all sequenced from one sample in a study of immune characterization of retroperitoneal liposarcoma. TCRdb re-called the PCR reads with MiXCR, one entry per CDR3 protein. The data contain 2,900 or so distinct CDR3 sequences, roughly half of them singletons. The specimen was tumor tissue. Source of these receptors: a male donor with retroperitoneal liposarcoma.

By share, this clonotype ranks as medium-sized. The chain has TRBV7-3 and TRBJ2-1; no clear D gene. The ends were cut back, 6 bases at V and 9 bases at J, with 9 bases in the middle. The germline gives CDR1 SGHTA, CDR2 FQGTGA. The CDR3 consists of 11 residues. Written as DNA, the CDR3 is TGTGCCAGCAGACGAGTACCTGAGCAGTTCTTC. This sequence encodes CASRRVPEQFF.

The CDR3 nucleotides are TGTGCCAGCAGTGAAGCAGTGGGTAAAGGAGGCTACACCTTC. Residues: CASSEAVGKGGYTF. The chain joins TRBV6-1 to TRBJ1-2; D is unclear. Trimming removed 0 bases at V and 8 bases at J, with 13 bases between. CDR1 and CDR2 from the germline V gene are MNHNS and SASEGT. The CDR3 sequence is 14 residues long.

This clonotype was seen a few times. This chain joins TRBV6-1 and TRBJ2-6; D gene ambiguous. This CDR3 contains 13 residues. Germline V gene sequence: CDR1 MNHNS, CDR2 SASEGT. V lost 8 bases, J lost 0 bases, and 5 bases lay in between. CDR3: CASVSSGANVLTF. The CDR3, as DNA: TGTGCCAGCGTAAGCTCTGGGGCCAACGTCCTGACTTTC.

This chain connects TRBV25-1 to TRBJ2-7; 9 nucleotides align to TRBD1. Looked up from germline, CDR1 is MGHDK and CDR2 is SYGVNS. The CDR3 spans 15 residues. V was pared by 3 bases and J by 5 bases, with 8 bases of the junction left unmatched. CDR3 protein: CASSDPGQGAHEQYF. The CDR3 coding sequence is TGTGCCAGCAGTGATCCGGGACAGGGTGCCCACGAGCAGTACTTC.

The chain couples TRBV6-1 to TRBJ1-4; D not resolved. This CDR3 has 17 amino acids. V lost 5 bases and J lost 1, with 17 bases in between. The germline CDR1 and CDR2 sequences are MNHNS and SASEGT. The CDR3 nucleotides are TGTGCCAGCAGTACAACACTAAACAGAGGAACTAATGAAAAACTGTTTTTT. Translated, it gives CASSTTLNRGTNEKLFF.

By proportion, this clonotype is large. The V call is TRBV6-1, the J call TRBJ2-3; D is perhaps TRBD2 (6 bases). Germline V lookup: CDR1 MNHNS, CDR2 SASEGT. CDR3 length equals 15 residues. V lost 10 bases and J 2 bases, leaving 19 bases between the germline ends. The CDR3 reads CATDKSAGYTDTQYF. The CDR3 DNA follows: TGTGCCACCGATAAGTCTGCGGGATACACAGATACGCAGTATTTT.

In its sample, this clonotype is medium-sized. This CDR3 reads CASRRLVNEKLFF. The CDR3 DNA is TGTGCCAGCAGACGACTGGTAAATGAAAAACTGTTTTTT. The rearrangement links TRBV7-6 to TRBJ1-4; the D is unclear. CDR3 size: 13 residues. The germline gives CDR1 SGHVS, CDR2 FNYEAQ. V gave up 6 bases and J gave up 5 bases, with 10 bases separating them.

V usage is TRBV6-6 and J usage is TRBJ2-1; perhaps D is TRBD1 or TRBD2 (6 bases each). The assigned J gene may be wrong: the sequence end matches TRBJ2-5 better. Germline V gene lookup returns CDR1 MNHNY and CDR2 SVGAGI (reference sequence). The CDR3 covers 16 residues. The CDR3 coding sequence is TGTGCCAGCAGTTACTCCTTCCGGGAGAGGGGGGAGACCCAGTACTTC. It translates to CASSYSFRERGETQYF.

The V call is TRBV27, the J call TRBJ2-1; 9 nucleotides align to TRBD2. The J call may be incorrect, as the DNA end agrees better with TRBJ2-7. CDR3 length: 15 amino acids. Germline loops: CDR1 MNHEY, CDR2 SMNVEV (reference sequence). This CDR3 is CASSFFAGGPSEQYF. The CDR3 DNA reads as TGTGCCAGCAGTTTCTTCGCGGGGGGGCCGAGTGAGCAGTACTTC.

There are a few counts of this clonotype. The V gene is TRBV28, the J gene TRBJ1-1; the D gene is possibly TRBD1 (5 bases). This CDR3 contains 14 residues. The V gene's germline CDR1 is MDHEN and CDR2 SYDVKM. V was cut by 3 bases and J by 5 bases, with 13 bases left in between. CDR3 sequence: CASSFAGTLTEAFF. The CDR3 nucleotides are TGTGCCAGCAGTTTCGCGGGGACTTTAACTGAAGCTTTCTTT.

The chain uses TRBV12-3 or TRBV12-4 and TRBJ2-5, with 8 bases matching TRBD2. This CDR3 is built from 17 residues. Trimming cost V 5 bases and J 4 bases; bases outside gene matches: 15. The CDR3 coding sequence is TGTGCCAGCAGTGCCGGGACTAGTGGTACGGGTAGAGAGACCCAGTACTTC. Residues: CASSAGTSGTGRETQYF.

This clonotype has only a few counts. The rearrangement joins TRBV6-1 to TRBJ1-2; 9 nucleotides line up with TRBD1. Germline V CDR1 and CDR2: MNHNS, SASEGT. The CDR3 consists of 16 residues. V lost 6 bases, J lost 0 bases, and 8 bases stayed unmatched. The CDR3 bases are TGTGCCAGCAGAGCCGGGACAGGGACCTCTAACTATGGCTACACCTTC. It translates to CASRAGTGTSNYGYTF.

This sequence joins TRBV7-3 and TRBJ2-3; 8 bases fit TRBD1. V lost 1 base, J lost 9 bases, and 6 bases stayed unmatched. CDR1 SGHTA and CDR2 FQGTGA come from the germline V gene. The length of the CDR3 is 14 residues. CDR3 bases: TGTGCCAGCAGCTTAAACCCTGGACAGGGAACGCAGTATTTT. This codes for CASSLNPGQGTQYF.

This clonotype is labeled as medium-sized. This chain links TRBV6-1 with TRBJ2-5; D is unclear. The J call is in doubt because the DNA end fits TRBJ2-7 better. The CDR3 totals 12 residues. The germline gives CDR1 MNHNS, CDR2 SASEGT. The CDR3 reads CASSELSYEQYF. The CDR3, as DNA: TGTGCCAGCAGTGAATTAAGCTACGAGCAGTACTTC.

This clonotype was seen only a few times. The V gene is TRBV6-1, the J gene TRBJ1-2, with 8 bases fitting TRBD1. The ends lost 3 bases at V and 2 bases at J; junction bases unmatched: 5. Germline CDR1 is MNHNS and CDR2 is SASEGT. The CDR3 length is 15 residues. CDR3 in amino acids: CASSDRGQVNYGYTF. The CDR3 bases are TGTGCCAGCAGTGATCGGGGACAGGTGAACTATGGCTACACCTTC.